This is a list of T cell receptor beta chains from one sample in a study of beta chain features in type 1 diabetes. Profiling relied on immunoSEQ multiplex PCR, and the TCRdb table lists in-frame clones only, not all of them. Of 350,000 to 400,000 clones listed, approximately 16% are singletons. The sequencing input was naive CD4+ T cells from blood. The source is a woman aged 18-29 years in good health. CDR3s include the opening cysteine and the closing phenylalanine or tryptophan. The order of the fields is D gene, J gene, V gene, clone size, CDR3 protein, CDR3 DNA. D genes are given only for firm matches. Part of the rows lack a size; the others show once, few, many or a class for expanded clones.

d_call: .; j_call: TRBJ2-5; v_call: TRBV29-1; clone_size: .; cdr3_aa: CSVDHRQETQYF; cdr3_nt: TGCAGCGTTGACCACAGACAAGAGACCCAGTACTTC
d_call: TRBD1; j_call: TRBJ2-7; v_call: TRBV30; clone_size: few; cdr3_aa: CAWSKTGPYEQYF; cdr3_nt: TGTGCCTGGAGCAAGACAGGGCCCTACGAGCAGTACTTC
d_call: .; j_call: TRBJ2-2; v_call: TRBV28; clone_size: few; cdr3_aa: CASRTGPGELFF; cdr3_nt: TGTGCCAGCAGAACAGGTCCCGGGGAGCTGTTTTTT
d_call: .; j_call: TRBJ2-7; v_call: TRBV27; clone_size: few; cdr3_aa: CASSLSRGSYEQYF; cdr3_nt: TGTGCCAGCAGTTTATCGCGCGGCTCCTACGAGCAGTACTTC
d_call: .; j_call: TRBJ2-2; v_call: TRBV29-1; clone_size: .; cdr3_aa: CSVIETSTGELFF; cdr3_nt: TGCAGCGTCATAGAAACCTCCACCGGGGAGCTGTTTTTT
d_call: TRBD1; j_call: TRBJ2-1; v_call: TRBV11-2; clone_size: few; cdr3_aa: CASSADRGTYNEQFF; cdr3_nt: TGTGCCAGCAGCGCCGACAGGGGTACCTACAATGAGCAGTTCTTC
d_call: TRBD1; j_call: TRBJ1-1; v_call: TRBV9; clone_size: .; cdr3_aa: CASSDLTGTGAFF; cdr3_nt: TGTGCCAGCAGCGACCTAACCGGGACAGGAGCTTTCTTT
d_call: .; j_call: TRBJ2-7; v_call: TRBV25-1; clone_size: few; cdr3_aa: CASSAQGSGYEQYF; cdr3_nt: TGTGCCAGCAGTGCTCAGGGGAGCGGCTACGAGCAGTACTTC
d_call: .; j_call: TRBJ2-5; v_call: TRBV2; clone_size: few; cdr3_aa: CASSSRGEETQYF; cdr3_nt: TGTGCCAGCAGTAGCAGGGGTGAGGAGACCCAGTACTTC
d_call: TRBD2; j_call: TRBJ2-7; v_call: TRBV4-2; clone_size: .; cdr3_aa: CASSQDLGGTSYEQYF; cdr3_nt: TGTGCCAGCAGCCAAGATCTTGGGGGGACTAGCTACGAGCAGTACTTC
d_call: TRBD2; j_call: TRBJ2-7; v_call: TRBV6-6; clone_size: few; cdr3_aa: CASSSPTSSEQYF; cdr3_nt: TGTGCCAGCAGTTCTCCGACTAGCAGCGAGCAGTACTTC
d_call: TRBD2; j_call: TRBJ2-2; v_call: TRBV4-2; clone_size: .; cdr3_aa: CASSQETSGRNTGELFF; cdr3_nt: TGTGCCAGCAGCCAAGAGACTAGCGGACGGAACACCGGGGAGCTGTTTTTT
d_call: .; j_call: TRBJ1-2; v_call: TRBV30; clone_size: .; cdr3_aa: CAWGYRVGWKGYTF; cdr3_nt: TGTGCCTGGGGGTACAGGGTGGGTTGGAAAGGCTACACCTTC
d_call: .; j_call: TRBJ1-5; v_call: TRBV30; clone_size: .; cdr3_aa: CAWSGGGLQPQHF; cdr3_nt: TGTGCCTGGAGTGGGGGGGGCCTTCAGCCCCAGCATTTT
d_call: TRBD1; j_call: TRBJ2-1; v_call: TRBV6-6; clone_size: .; cdr3_aa: CASSTDRDNEQFF; cdr3_nt: TGTGCCAGCAGTACTGACAGGGACAATGAGCAGTTCTTC
d_call: .; j_call: TRBJ1-1; v_call: TRBV7-8; clone_size: .; cdr3_aa: CASSLDGGNTEAFF; cdr3_nt: TGTGCCAGCAGCTTAGACGGGGGGAACACTGAAGCTTTCTTT
d_call: TRBD1; j_call: TRBJ2-5; v_call: TRBV7-9; clone_size: .; cdr3_aa: CASSLGQGLTETQYF; cdr3_nt: TGTGCCAGCAGCTTAGGACAGGGGTTGACCGAGACCCAGTACTTC
d_call: .; j_call: TRBJ2-3; v_call: TRBV11-2; clone_size: .; cdr3_aa: CASSRVNQADTQYF; cdr3_nt: TGTGCCAGCAGCCGAGTCAACCAAGCAGATACGCAGTATTTT
d_call: TRBD1; j_call: TRBJ2-7; v_call: TRBV6-1; clone_size: few; cdr3_aa: CASSGWATGTGEQYF; cdr3_nt: TGTGCCAGCAGTGGATGGGCGACAGGGACGGGCGAGCAGTACTTC
d_call: TRBD1; j_call: TRBJ2-3; v_call: TRBV11-2; clone_size: .; cdr3_aa: CASSLSRDRGWSADTQYF; cdr3_nt: TGTGCCAGCAGCTTATCGAGGGACAGGGGGTGGAGCGCAGATACGCAGTATTTT
d_call: .; j_call: TRBJ2-1; v_call: TRBV18; clone_size: .; cdr3_aa: CASSPTGYEQFF; cdr3_nt: TGTGCCAGCTCACCAACAGGGTATGAGCAGTTCTTC
d_call: .; j_call: TRBJ2-7; v_call: TRBV7-8; clone_size: few; cdr3_aa: CASGDGGTYEQYF; cdr3_nt: TGTGCCAGCGGCGACGGGGGAACCTACGAGCAGTACTTC
d_call: TRBD2; j_call: TRBJ2-7; v_call: TRBV28; clone_size: .; cdr3_aa: CASSPGLAGGPYEQYF; cdr3_nt: TGTGCCAGCAGCCCCGGACTAGCGGGAGGCCCCTACGAGCAGTACTTC
d_call: .; j_call: TRBJ2-3; v_call: TRBV4-3; clone_size: .; cdr3_aa: CASGRQGTDTQYF; cdr3_nt: TGCGCCAGCGGCAGGCAAGGCACAGATACGCAGTATTTT
d_call: .; j_call: TRBJ2-7; v_call: TRBV6-5; clone_size: .; cdr3_aa: CASRLLLAGREQYF; cdr3_nt: TGTGCCAGCAGACTTTTACTTGCGGGACGGGAGCAGTACTTC
d_call: .; j_call: TRBJ1-5; v_call: TRBV30; clone_size: once; cdr3_aa: CALTRLNSNQPQHF; cdr3_nt: TGTGCCTTGACCAGGTTGAATAGCAATCAGCCCCAGCATTTT
d_call: TRBD1; j_call: TRBJ2-7; v_call: TRBV5-1; clone_size: few; cdr3_aa: CASSFGPRDRGTYEQYF; cdr3_nt: TGCGCCAGCAGCTTTGGTCCCAGGGACAGGGGCACCTACGAGCAGTACTTC
d_call: TRBD2; j_call: TRBJ2-3; v_call: TRBV9; clone_size: few; cdr3_aa: CASSVGLAGYTDTQYF; cdr3_nt: TGTGCCAGCAGCGTCGGTCTAGCGGGTTACACAGATACGCAGTATTTT
d_call: .; j_call: TRBJ2-5; v_call: TRBV29-1; clone_size: few; cdr3_aa: CSVGLQMKETQYF; cdr3_nt: TGCAGCGTTGGGTTACAGATGAAAGAGACCCAGTACTTC
d_call: TRBD1; j_call: TRBJ1-2; v_call: TRBV7-2; clone_size: few; cdr3_aa: CASSSPADRGNAF; cdr3_nt: TGTGCCAGCAGCTCGCCAGCGGACAGGGGTAACGCCTTC
d_call: TRBD1; j_call: TRBJ1-1; v_call: TRBV9; clone_size: .; cdr3_aa: CASSVGQGNTEAFF; cdr3_nt: TGTGCCAGCAGCGTGGGACAGGGGAACACTGAAGCTTTCTTT
d_call: .; j_call: TRBJ1-2; v_call: TRBV21-1; clone_size: .; cdr3_aa: CASSTRDSVGYTF; cdr3_nt: TGTGCCAGCAGCACTCGGGACAGTGTTGGCTACACCTTC
d_call: TRBD1; j_call: TRBJ1-2; v_call: TRBV5-4; clone_size: few; cdr3_aa: CASSPGQGGYGYTF; cdr3_nt: TGTGCCAGCAGCCCGGGACAGGGTGGCTATGGCTACACCTTC
d_call: TRBD1; j_call: TRBJ1-4; v_call: TRBV28; clone_size: .; cdr3_aa: CASSVQGAGEKLFF; cdr3_nt: TGTGCCAGCAGTGTACAGGGGGCGGGAGAAAAACTGTTTTTT
d_call: .; j_call: TRBJ1-5; v_call: TRBV30; clone_size: .; cdr3_aa: CAWSSREGQPQHF; cdr3_nt: TGTGCCTGGAGTTCCCGAGAGGGACAGCCCCAGCATTTT
d_call: .; j_call: TRBJ1-2; v_call: TRBV29-1; clone_size: .; cdr3_aa: CSGGLGSGNGYTF; cdr3_nt: TGCAGCGGCGGACTGGGATCAGGTAACGGCTACACCTTC
d_call: .; j_call: TRBJ1-1; v_call: TRBV30; clone_size: few; cdr3_aa: CACIGQPNTEAFF; cdr3_nt: TGTGCCTGCATAGGACAACCGAACACTGAAGCTTTCTTT
d_call: TRBD2; j_call: TRBJ2-1; v_call: TRBV29-1; clone_size: few; cdr3_aa: CSASGSGGREQFF; cdr3_nt: TGCAGCGCAAGCGGGAGCGGAGGACGTGAGCAGTTCTTC
d_call: TRBD1; j_call: TRBJ2-7; v_call: TRBV18; clone_size: .; cdr3_aa: CASSPGQMTGGQYF; cdr3_nt: TGTGCCAGCTCGCCGGGACAGATGACAGGAGGGCAGTACTTC
d_call: TRBD2; j_call: TRBJ2-7; v_call: TRBV30; clone_size: few; cdr3_aa: CAWKGTRSSYEQYF; cdr3_nt: TGTGCCTGGAAAGGGACTAGAAGCTCCTACGAGCAGTACTTC
d_call: TRBD2; j_call: TRBJ2-5; v_call: TRBV29-1; clone_size: few; cdr3_aa: CSPGGGGTQYF; cdr3_nt: TGCAGCCCCGGCGGGGGTGGGACCCAGTACTTC
d_call: .; j_call: TRBJ2-7; v_call: TRBV6-5; clone_size: .; cdr3_aa: CASSYSIRGAGYEQYF; cdr3_nt: TGTGCCAGCAGTTACTCGATCCGGGGGGCTGGCTACGAGCAGTACTTC
d_call: .; j_call: TRBJ2-7; v_call: TRBV28; clone_size: few; cdr3_aa: CASTSPSYEQYF; cdr3_nt: TGTGCCAGCACTTCCCCGAGCTACGAGCAGTACTTC
d_call: TRBD1; j_call: TRBJ1-3; v_call: TRBV7-6; clone_size: once; cdr3_aa: CASSKSRGDWSGNTIYF; cdr3_nt: TGTGCCAGCAGCAAATCCAGGGGGGATTGGAGCGGAAACACCATATATTTT
d_call: .; j_call: TRBJ1-5; v_call: TRBV30; clone_size: few; cdr3_aa: CAWSGNSNQPQHF; cdr3_nt: TGTGCCTGGAGCGGGAATAGCAATCAGCCCCAGCATTTT
d_call: .; j_call: TRBJ2-3; v_call: TRBV28; clone_size: .; cdr3_aa: CASSWDWGYSGTDTQYF; cdr3_nt: TGTGCCAGCAGCTGGGACTGGGGATACTCAGGCACAGATACGCAGTATTTT
d_call: .; j_call: TRBJ1-1; v_call: TRBV10-3; clone_size: few; cdr3_aa: CAISGGGPEAFF; cdr3_nt: TGTGCCATCTCCGGGGGGGGTCCTGAAGCTTTCTTT
d_call: TRBD2; j_call: TRBJ2-1; v_call: TRBV2; clone_size: few; cdr3_aa: CASSASGSPYNEQFF; cdr3_nt: TGTGCCAGCAGTGCTAGCGGGAGCCCCTACAATGAGCAGTTCTTC